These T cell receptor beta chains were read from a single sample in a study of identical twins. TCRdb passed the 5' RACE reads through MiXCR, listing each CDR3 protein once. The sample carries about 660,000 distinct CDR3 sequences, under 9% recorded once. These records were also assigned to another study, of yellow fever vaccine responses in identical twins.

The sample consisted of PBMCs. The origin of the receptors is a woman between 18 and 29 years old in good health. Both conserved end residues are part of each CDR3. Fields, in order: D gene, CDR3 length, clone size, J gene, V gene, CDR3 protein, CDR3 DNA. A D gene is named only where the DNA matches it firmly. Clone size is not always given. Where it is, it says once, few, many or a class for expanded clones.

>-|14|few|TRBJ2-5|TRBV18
CASSPPSQQETQYF
TGTGCCAGCTCACCACCGTCTCAACAAGAGACCCAGTACTTC
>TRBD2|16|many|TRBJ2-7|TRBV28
CASSSGLAGGTYEQYF
TGTGCCAGCAGTTCTGGACTAGCGGGAGGTACCTACGAGCAGTACTTC
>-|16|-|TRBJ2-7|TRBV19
CASSIGLGARTYEQYF
TGTGCCAGTAGTATTGGACTTGGGGCCAGAACCTACGAGCAGTACTTC
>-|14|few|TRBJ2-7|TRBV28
CASSLGGTFPGQYF
TGTGCCAGCAGTTTAGGCGGGACCTTCCCCGGGCAGTACTTC
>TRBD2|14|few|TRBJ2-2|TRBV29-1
CSADTSGRAGELFF
TGCAGCGCCGACACTAGCGGGAGGGCCGGGGAGCTGTTTTTT
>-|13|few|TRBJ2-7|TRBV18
CASSPQSRGEQYF
TGTGCCAGCTCACCACAGAGTCGAGGTGAGCAGTACTTC
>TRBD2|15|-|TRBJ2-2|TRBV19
CATTGASGSAGELFF
TGTGCCACCACAGGGGCTAGCGGGAGTGCCGGGGAGCTGTTTTTT
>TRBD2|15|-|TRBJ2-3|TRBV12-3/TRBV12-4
CASSLHEAGDGTQYF
TGTGCCAGCAGTTTGCACGAAGCGGGAGACGGTACGCAGTATTTT
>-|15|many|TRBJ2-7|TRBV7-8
CASSLWQGPSYEQYF
TGTGCCAGCAGCTTATGGCAGGGTCCTTCCTACGAGCAGTACTTC
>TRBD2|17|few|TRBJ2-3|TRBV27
CASSLYSGGRATDTQYF
TGTGCCAGCAGTTTATATTCGGGGGGGCGGGCCACAGATACGCAGTATTTT
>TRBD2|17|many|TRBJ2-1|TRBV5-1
CASSLGGSGRLGNEQFF
TGCGCCAGCAGCTTGGGTGGTAGCGGGAGATTGGGCAATGAGCAGTTCTTC
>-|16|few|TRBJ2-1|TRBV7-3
CASSLSGGTSYNEQFF
TGTGCCAGCAGCTTATCAGGGGGGACCTCCTACAATGAGCAGTTCTTC
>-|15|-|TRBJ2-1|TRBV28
CASSLAAWGDNEQFF
TGTGCCAGCAGTTTGGCGGCGTGGGGCGACAATGAGCAGTTCTTC
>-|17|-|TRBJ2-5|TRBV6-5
CASSYSTRGHLQETQYF
TGTGCCAGCAGTTACTCGACCCGGGGGCACCTCCAAGAGACCCAGTACTTC
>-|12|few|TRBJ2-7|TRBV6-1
CASRERGTGRYF
TGTGCCAGCAGAGAGAGAGGAACGGGACGGTACTTC
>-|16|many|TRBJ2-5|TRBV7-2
CASSSPGMGESETQYF
TGTGCCAGCAGCTCTCCCGGAATGGGAGAGTCAGAGACCCAGTACTTC
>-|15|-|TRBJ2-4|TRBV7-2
CASSPSTGLGNIQYF
TGTGCCAGCAGCCCATCGACAGGCCTGGGGAACATTCAGTACTTC
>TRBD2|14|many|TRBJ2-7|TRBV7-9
CASSVSGRDYEQYF
TGTGCCAGCAGCGTAAGCGGGAGGGATTACGAGCAGTACTTC
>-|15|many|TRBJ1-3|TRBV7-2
CASSARFGAGNTIYF
TGTGCCAGCAGCGCCCGATTTGGGGCTGGAAACACCATATATTTT
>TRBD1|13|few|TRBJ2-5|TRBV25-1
CASGQGPHETQYF
TGTGCCAGTGGACAGGGACCCCACGAGACCCAGTACTTC
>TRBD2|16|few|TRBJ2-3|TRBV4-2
CASSQVRLADTDTQYF
TGTGCCAGCAGCCAAGTACGGCTAGCGGACACAGATACGCAGTATTTT
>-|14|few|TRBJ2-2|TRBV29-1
CSVERGLGAGELFF
TGCAGCGTTGAACGGGGGCTTGGGGCCGGGGAGCTGTTTTTT
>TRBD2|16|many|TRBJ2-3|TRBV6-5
CASSFLAGGPTDTQYF
TGTGCCAGCAGTTTCCTAGCGGGGGGGCCAACAGATACGCAGTATTTT
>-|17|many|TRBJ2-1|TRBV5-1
CASSFPPGPDLYNEQFF
TGCGCCAGCAGCTTTCCTCCAGGGCCTGACCTTTACAATGAGCAGTTCTTC
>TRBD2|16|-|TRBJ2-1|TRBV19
CASSMTSGAPYNEQFF
TGTGCCAGTAGTATGACTAGCGGGGCCCCCTACAATGAGCAGTTCTTC
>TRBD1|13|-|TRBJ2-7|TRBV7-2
CASSEDRLYEQYF
TGTGCCAGCAGCGAGGACAGGTTGTACGAGCAGTACTTC
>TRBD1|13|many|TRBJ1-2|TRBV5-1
CASSPTGNYGYTF
TGCGCCAGCAGCCCGACAGGGAACTATGGCTACACCTTC
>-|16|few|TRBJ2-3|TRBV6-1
CASSRSPPSSTDTQYF
TGTGCCAGCAGTCGTTCCCCTCCGTCTAGCACAGATACGCAGTATTTT
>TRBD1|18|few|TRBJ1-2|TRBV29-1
CSVEPLGTGGLPNYGYTF
TGCAGCGTTGAACCCTTAGGGACAGGGGGTCTCCCTAACTATGGCTACACCTTC
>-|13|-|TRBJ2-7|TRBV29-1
CSVRDRMSYEQYF
TGCAGCGTTAGAGACAGGATGAGCTACGAGCAGTACTTC
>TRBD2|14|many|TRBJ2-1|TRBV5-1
CASSGSGRLNEQFF
TGCGCCAGCAGCGGTAGCGGGAGACTAAATGAGCAGTTCTTC
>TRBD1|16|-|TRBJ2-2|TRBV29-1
CSVGHIATGFPGELFF
TGCAGCGTTGGCCACATCGCGACAGGGTTTCCCGGGGAGCTGTTTTTT
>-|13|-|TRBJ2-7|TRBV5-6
CASSAGKVYEQYF
TGTGCCAGCAGCGCAGGGAAGGTTTACGAGCAGTACTTC
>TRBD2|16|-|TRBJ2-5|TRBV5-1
CASSLGDYFYQETQYF
TGCGCCAGCAGCTTGGGGGACTACTTCTACCAAGAGACCCAGTACTTC
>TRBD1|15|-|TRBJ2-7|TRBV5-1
CASSLGWTGTYEQYF
TGCGCCAGCAGCTTGGGTTGGACAGGGACCTACGAGCAGTACTTC
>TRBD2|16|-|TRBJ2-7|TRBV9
CASSVVISGRLCEQYF
TGTGCCAGCAGCGTAGTAATTAGCGGGAGGCTTTGCGAGCAGTACTTC
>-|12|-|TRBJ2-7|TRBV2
CASVSQTGKCDF
TGTGCCAGCGTATCACAAACCGGGAAATGCGACTTC
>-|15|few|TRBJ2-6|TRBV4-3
CASKAYRSGANVLTF
TGCGCCAGTAAGGCATACCGCTCTGGGGCCAACGTCCTGACTTTC
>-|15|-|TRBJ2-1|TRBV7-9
CASSLRDNSYNEQFF
TGTGCCAGCAGTCTCCGGGACAACTCCTACAATGAGCAGTTCTTC
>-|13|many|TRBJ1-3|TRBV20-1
CSAREWAGNTIYF
TGCAGTGCTAGAGAATGGGCTGGAAACACCATATATTTT
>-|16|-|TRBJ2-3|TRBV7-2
CASSMMGLPQGDTQYF
TGTGCCAGCAGCATGATGGGACTTCCGCAGGGAGATACGCAGTATTTT
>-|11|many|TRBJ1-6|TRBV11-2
CASSLNSPLHF
TGTGCCAGCAGCTTAAATTCACCCCTCCACTTT
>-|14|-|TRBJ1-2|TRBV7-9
CASSSPGVLAGYTF
TGTGCCAGCAGCTCACCCGGGGTGCTAGCTGGCTACACCTTC
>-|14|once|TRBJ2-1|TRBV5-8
CAMGPGRLRDEQFF
TGTGCCATGGGCCCTGGCAGGTTGAGGGATGAGCAGTTCTTC
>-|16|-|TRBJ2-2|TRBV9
CASSVGSGEYTRELFF
TGTGCCAGCAGCGTAGGTTCGGGAGAGTACACCCGGGAGCTGTTTTTT
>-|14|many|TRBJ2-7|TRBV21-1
CASSKEHNSYEQYF
TGTGCCAGCAGCAAAGAGCACAACTCCTACGAGCAGTACTTC
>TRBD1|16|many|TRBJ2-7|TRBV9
CASSVAPGQGAYEQYF
TGTGCCAGCAGCGTAGCGCCGGGACAGGGGGCCTACGAGCAGTACTTC
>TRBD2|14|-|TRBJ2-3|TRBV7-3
CASSLSGGGNTQYF
TGTGCCAGCAGCTTAAGTGGGGGGGGTAATACGCAGTATTTT
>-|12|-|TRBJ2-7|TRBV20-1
CSARDVEYEQYF
TGCAGTGCTAGAGATGTTGAATACGAGCAGTACTTC